The 12 T cell receptor beta chains given below trace back to one sample, sequenced in a study of T cells in localized non-small cell lung cancer. Profiling relied on immunoSEQ multiplex PCR, and the TCRdb table lists in-frame clones only, not all of them. The sample has about 11,000 clones, roughly half seen once. This sample comprised lymph node tissue, obtained before any cancer treatment. All receptors derive from a woman aged 40 to 75 with stage II squamous cell lung carcinoma.

This rearrangement joins TRBV14 to TRBJ2-7; D remains ambiguous. V lost 2 bases, J lost 3 bases, and 11 bases lay in between. Germline CDR1 reads SGHDN; CDR2 reads FVKESK. This CDR3 is built from 14 residues. DNA for the CDR3: TGTGCCAGCAGCCAACAAGGGTCACGCTACGAGCAGTACTTC. Protein: CASSQQGSRYEQYF.

V usage is TRBV5-1 and J usage is TRBJ2-1; the D gene is possibly TRBD1 (8 bases). Per germline, CDR1 SGHRS and CDR2 YFSETQ. The CDR3 has 16 amino acids. V was pared by 4 bases and J by 11 bases, with 25 bases between. The CDR3 sequence: CASSHSQGGKGNKQFF. CDR3 nucleotide sequence: TGCGCCAGCAGCCACTCACAGGGGGGGAAAGGTAATAAGCAGTTCTTC. Together with reference TRBV5-1 and TRBJ2-1, the CDR3 gives the full variable domain: KAGVTQTPRYLIKTRGQQVTLSCSPISGHRSVSWYQQTPGQGLQFLFEYFSETQRNKGNFPGRFSGRQFSNSRSEMNVSTLELGDSALYLCASSHSQGGKGNKQFFGPGTRLTVL.

This clone was seen only once. The genes are TRBV19 and TRBJ2-7; TRBD2 matches at 11 bases. CDR1 and CDR2 from the germline V gene are LNHDA and SQIVND (reference sequence). Trimming took 3 bases from V and 9 from J; bases not matched to a gene: 4. This CDR3 has 13 amino acids. The chain's CDR3 is CASSILAGGRQYF. The CDR3 nucleotides are TGTGCCAGTAGTATCCTAGCGGGGGGCCGGCAGTACTTC.

V gene TRBV9 combines with J gene TRBJ2-3; 7 nucleotides line up with TRBD1. V trimming: 7 bases; J trimming: 0 bases; junction bases outside the gene matches: 2. The CDR3 contains 13 residues. In germline, CDR1 is SGDLS, CDR2 YYNGEE. The CDR3 reads CASGTVSTDTQYF. The CDR3, as DNA: TGTGCCAGCGGGACAGTTAGCACAGATACGCAGTATTTT.

A few counts support this clone. The chain combines TRBV6-8 with TRBJ1-1; D possibly corresponds to TRBD1 (5 bases). The CDR3 contains 14 residues. The V end lost 6 bases, the J end lost 4 bases, and 15 bases lay between the germline ends. Germline V gene lookup returns CDR1 MNHGY and CDR2 SAAAGT. For the CDR3, the DNA is TGTGCCAGCAGCAGGGAGGGATCGGTCACTGAAGCTTTCTTT. It is translated as CASSREGSVTEAFF.

The genes are TRBV15 and TRBJ1-6; 7 bases align to TRBD1. Germline V gene data show CDR1 as LNHNV and CDR2 as YYDKDF (reference sequence). The CDR3 covers 18 residues. V lost 1 base and J lost 4; bases outside the gene matches: 10. The CDR3 spells CATSRGVRTGTYNSPLHF. CDR3 nucleotides: TGTGCCACCAGCAGAGGGGTACGGACAGGAACTTATAATTCACCCCTCCACTTT.

In its sample, this clone was seen a few times. This chain uses TRBV6-8 with TRBJ2-5, with a weak D call TRBD2 (5 bases). The CDR3 is 15 residues long. The V and J ends lost 0 bases and 5 bases respectively, with 13 bases between them. Germline-derived CDR1 and CDR2 are MNHGY and SAAAGT. CDR3 amino acids: CASSYSGLPQETQYF. The CDR3, as DNA: TGTGCCAGCAGTTACTCTGGACTCCCCCAGGAGACCCAGTACTTC.

V is TRBV15 and J is TRBJ2-5; TRBD2 agrees at 7 bases. This CDR3 contains 14 residues. J gave up 5 bases and V 2 bases, and 5 bases lay outside the gene matches. The germline V gene has CDR1 LNHNV and CDR2 YYDKDF (reference sequence). The CDR3 reads CATSRSGAPETQYF. The CDR3 nucleotides are TGTGCCACCAGCAGAAGCGGGGCCCCGGAGACCCAGTACTTC.

This clone turned up a few times. V gene TRBV1 combines with J gene TRBJ2-3; the D call in the table, TRBD2, was not verified against the DNA. TRBV1 is a pseudogene segment. This CDR3 spans 16 amino acids. CDR3 DNA sequence: TGCGCCAGCAGCCAAGATATGGGACTAGGCGGAATTACGCAGTATTTT. It translates to CASSQDMGLGGITQYF.

The chain links TRBV28 to TRBJ1-4; unclear D gene. Germline CDR1 and CDR2: MDHEN and SYDVKM. Between the trimmed V and J ends, which lost 3 bases and 4 bases, there was a span of 9 bases. The CDR3 runs to 14 residues. For the CDR3, the DNA is TGTGCCAGCAGTTTGGTTGGGATTAATGAAAAACTGTTTTTT. Translation gives CASSLVGINEKLFF.

The chain uses TRBV18 and TRBJ1-3; TRBD1 matches at 8 bases. The V segment lost 5 bases and the J segment 4 bases; nucleotides outside the gene matches: 7. This CDR3 region has 15 residues. The V gene's germline CDR1 is KGHSH and CDR2 LQKENI. CDR3 DNA sequence: TGTGCCAGCTCAGGGGCCGACAGGGGAGGAAACACCATATATTTT. As protein: CASSGADRGGNTIYF.

This clone was seen a single time. The chain combines TRBV10-2 with TRBJ2-1, with 9 bases that match TRBD1. The V segment lost 5 bases and the J segment 6 bases; nucleotides outside the gene matches: 8. Germline-derived CDR1 and CDR2 are WSHSY and SAAADI. This CDR3 has 15 residues. CDR3 DNA sequence: TGCGCCAGCAGTTTCATACAGGGGGCTTCCAATGAGCAGTTCTTC. Translating it yields CASSFIQGASNEQFF.